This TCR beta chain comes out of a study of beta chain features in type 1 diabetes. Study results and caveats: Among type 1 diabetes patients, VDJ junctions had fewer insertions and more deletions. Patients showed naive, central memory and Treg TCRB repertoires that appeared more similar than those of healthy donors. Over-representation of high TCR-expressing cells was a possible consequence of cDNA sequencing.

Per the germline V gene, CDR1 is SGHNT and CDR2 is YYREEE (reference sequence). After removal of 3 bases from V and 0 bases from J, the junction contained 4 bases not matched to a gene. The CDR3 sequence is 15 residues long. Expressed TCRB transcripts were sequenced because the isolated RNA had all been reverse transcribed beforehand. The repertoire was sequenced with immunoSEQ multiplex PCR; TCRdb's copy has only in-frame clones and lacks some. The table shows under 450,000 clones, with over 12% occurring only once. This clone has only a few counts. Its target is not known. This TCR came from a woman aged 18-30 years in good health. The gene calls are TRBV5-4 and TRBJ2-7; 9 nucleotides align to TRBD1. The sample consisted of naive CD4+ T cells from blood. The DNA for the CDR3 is TGTGCCAGCAGCTCAGGGACAGGGTTCTCCTACGAGCAGTACTTC. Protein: CASSSGTGFSYEQYF.